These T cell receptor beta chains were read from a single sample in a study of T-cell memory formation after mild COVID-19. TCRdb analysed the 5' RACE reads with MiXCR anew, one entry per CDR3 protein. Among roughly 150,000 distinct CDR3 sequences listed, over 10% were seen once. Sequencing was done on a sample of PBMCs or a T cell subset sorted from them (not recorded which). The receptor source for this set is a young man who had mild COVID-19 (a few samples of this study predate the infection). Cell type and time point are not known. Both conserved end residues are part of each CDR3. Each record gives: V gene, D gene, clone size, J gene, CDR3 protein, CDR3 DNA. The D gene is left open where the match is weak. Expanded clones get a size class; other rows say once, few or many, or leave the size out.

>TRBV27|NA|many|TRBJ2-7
CATRKEGHSYEQYF
TGTGCCACCCGGAAAGAGGGCCACTCCTACGAGCAGTACTTC
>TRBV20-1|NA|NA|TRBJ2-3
CSASRGTISTDTQYF
TGCAGTGCTAGCCGGGGGACCATTAGCACAGATACGCAGTATTTT
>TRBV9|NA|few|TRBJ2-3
CASSVGLTSTDTQYF
TGTGCCAGCAGCGTAGGGCTAACTAGCACAGATACGCAGTATTTT
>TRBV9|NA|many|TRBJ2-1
CASSVDPVYNEQFF
TGTGCCAGCAGCGTAGATCCGGTTTACAATGAGCAGTTCTTC
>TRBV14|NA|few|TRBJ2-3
CASSHRAHSTDTQYF
TGTGCCAGCAGCCACAGGGCCCACAGCACAGATACGCAGTATTTT
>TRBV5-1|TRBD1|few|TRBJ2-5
CASSAGQGGETQYF
TGCGCCAGCAGCGCGGGACAGGGGGGAGAGACCCAGTACTTC
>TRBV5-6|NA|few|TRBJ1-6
CASSPTSGFWKSSYNSPLHF
TGTGCCAGCAGCCCAACATCAGGGTTCTGGAAGAGCTCCTATAATTCACCCCTCCACTTT
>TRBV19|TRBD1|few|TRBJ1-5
CAAGQGRIGRPQHF
TGTGCAGCCGGACAGGGGCGGATAGGACGGCCCCAGCATTTT
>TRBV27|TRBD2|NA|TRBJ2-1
CASTSASGGYNEQFF
TGTGCCAGCACCTCCGCCAGCGGGGGGTACAATGAGCAGTTCTTC
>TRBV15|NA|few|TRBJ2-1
CATSRGIARVGNEQFF
TGTGCCACCAGCAGAGGAATAGCGCGAGTCGGCAATGAGCAGTTCTTC
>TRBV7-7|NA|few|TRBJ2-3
CASSYGTYREGTDTQYF
TGTGCTAGCAGCTACGGAACCTACAGGGAGGGCACAGATACGCAGTATTTT
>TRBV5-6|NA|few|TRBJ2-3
CASSPVGDTQYF
TGTGCCAGCAGCCCAGTTGGAGATACGCAGTATTTT
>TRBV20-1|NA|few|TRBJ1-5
CSALRDEAHSNQPQHF
TGCAGTGCCCTCCGAGACGAGGCGCATAGCAATCAGCCCCAGCATTTT
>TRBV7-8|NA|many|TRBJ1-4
CASSSAGLTNEKLFF
TGTGCCAGCAGCTCCGCAGGGTTGACTAATGAAAAACTGTTTTTT
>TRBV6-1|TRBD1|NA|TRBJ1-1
CASSTTGAGTLAFF
TGTGCCAGCAGTACTACAGGGGCGGGTACTCTAGCTTTCTTT
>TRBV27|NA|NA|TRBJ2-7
CASSFRRGTYEQYF
TGTGCCAGCAGTTTCCGACGGGGGACTTACGAGCAGTACTTC
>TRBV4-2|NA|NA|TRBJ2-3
CASSRWGRGTTDTQYF
TGTGCCAGCAGCCGCTGGGGGCGGGGGACCACAGATACGCAGTATTTT
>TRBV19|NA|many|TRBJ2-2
CASPGDTGELFF
TGTGCCAGCCCCGGGGACACCGGGGAGCTGTTTTTT
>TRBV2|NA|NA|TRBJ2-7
CASSLSPSYEQYF
TGTGCCAGCAGTTTATCCCCCTCCTACGAGCAGTACTTC
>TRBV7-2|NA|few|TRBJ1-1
CATAGDLNTEAFF
TGTGCCACCGCCGGGGACCTGAACACTGAAGCTTTCTTT
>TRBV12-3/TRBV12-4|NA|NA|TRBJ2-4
CASSYGKNIQYF
TGTGCCAGCAGTTATGGGAAAAACATTCAGTACTTC
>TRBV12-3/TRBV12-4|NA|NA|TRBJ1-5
CASTRHSNQPQHF
TGTGCCAGCACGCGTCATAGCAATCAGCCCCAGCATTTT
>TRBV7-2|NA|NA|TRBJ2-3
CASSLNVDTQYF
TGTGCCAGCAGCTTAAATGTGGATACGCAGTATTTT
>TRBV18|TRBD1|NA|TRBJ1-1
CASSPDRATEAFF
TGTGCCAGCTCACCGGACAGGGCCACTGAAGCTTTCTTT
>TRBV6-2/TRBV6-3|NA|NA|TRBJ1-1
CASSSRTVMNTEAFF
TGTGCCAGCAGTTCCAGGACAGTTATGAACACTGAAGCTTTCTTT
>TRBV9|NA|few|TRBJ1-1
CASSVGLGDTEAFF
TGTGCCAGCAGCGTAGGTTTGGGGGACACTGAAGCTTTCTTT
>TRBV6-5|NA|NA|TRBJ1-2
CASSWGYGYTF
TGTGCCAGCAGTTGGGGCTATGGCTACACCTTC
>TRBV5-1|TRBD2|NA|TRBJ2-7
CASSGGLAGLNYEQYF
TGCGCCAGCAGCGGAGGACTAGCGGGGCTAAACTACGAGCAGTACTTC